Below, 13 T cell receptor beta chains from the same sample are listed, as sequenced in a study of T cells in Graves' hyperthyroidism and ophthalmopathy. Amplified TCR beta CDR3 regions came from RNA transcripts. The HTBI primer set served for first-round RT-PCR of the TCR CDR3. TCRdb processed the multiplex PCR reads anew with MiXCR; each CDR3 protein has one entry. The sample gives about 600,000 distinct CDR3 sequences, approximately 15% of which show up once; approximately 6.4% is in the top ten. Sequenced material: blood. All receptors derive from a woman between 18 and 29 years old with Graves' ophthalmopathy.

In this sample, this clonotype turned up many times. The chain carries TRBV6-1 and TRBJ2-7; 11 bases are shared with TRBD1. This CDR3 has 15 residues. With 1 base clipped from V and 3 bases from J, the junction kept 2 bases outside the gene matches. Per germline, CDR1 MNHNS and CDR2 SASEGT. The CDR3 sequence is CASSEEGTGGYEQYF. The DNA for the CDR3 is TGTGCCAGCAGTGAAGAAGGGACAGGGGGCTACGAGCAGTACTTC.

This clonotype was found a few times. This chain links TRBV11-3 with TRBJ2-6; a weak D match, TRBD2 (5 bases). The CDR3 runs to 22 residues. The germline gives CDR1 SGHNT, CDR2 YENEEA. Between the trimmed V and J ends, which lost 3 bases and 2 bases, there was a span of 29 bases. The CDR3 nucleotides read TGTGCCAGCAGCTTGAGAGCGAAACGGAGGCAGCCATTTTCACCTGGGGCCAACGTCCTGACTTTC. It yields the protein CASSLRAKRRQPFSPGANVLTF.

The sample holds many counts of this clonotype. The chain joins TRBV12-3 or TRBV12-4 to TRBJ2-2; 15 bases match TRBD2. V lost 5 bases and J lost 7; bases outside the gene matches: 8. The CDR3 loop spans 17 amino acids. CDR3 loop: CASSPPGLAGGGGELFF. The CDR3 DNA follows: TGTGCCAGCAGTCCACCGGGACTAGCGGGAGGTGGCGGGGAGCTGTTTTTT.

This chain uses TRBV6-2 or TRBV6-3 with TRBJ2-5; unclear D gene. The CDR3 runs 11 residues. From germline, CDR1 is MNHEY and CDR2 SVGEGT. The ends were cut back, 10 bases at V and 3 bases at J, with 9 bases in the middle. The CDR3 spells CANPPEETQYF. The CDR3 DNA sequence: TGTGCCAACCCTCCTGAAGAGACCCAGTACTTC.

The chain combines TRBV5-1 with TRBJ2-5; a weak D match, TRBD1 (7 bases). With 4 bases removed from V and 1 base from J, the gap between germline ends came to 17 bases. The CDR3 is made up of 16 amino acids. Germline CDR1 reads SGHRS; CDR2 reads YFSETQ. CDR3 nucleotides: TGCGCCAGCAGCCCAACAGGAGGGGGCCTCCAAGAGACCCAGTACTTC. Protein product: CASSPTGGGLQETQYF.

The chain carries TRBV28 and TRBJ1-4; TRBD1 agrees at 7 bases. Germline CDR1 is MDHEN and CDR2 is SYDVKM. The length of the CDR3 is 15 residues. Trimming cost V 3 bases and J 8 bases; bases outside gene matches: 9. In DNA, the CDR3 is TGTGCCAGCAGTTTGACAGGGCCATCGTGGGAAAAACTGTTTTTT. This sequence encodes CASSLTGPSWEKLFF.

This clonotype was counted only a few times. J is TRBJ2-7 and V is TRBV14, with TRBD2 matching 10 bases. In germline, CDR1 is SGHDN, CDR2 FVKESK. The CDR3 length is 15 residues. The V segment lost 3 bases and the J segment 3 bases; nucleotides outside the gene matches: 5. The CDR3 nucleotides read TGTGCCAGCAGCCAGTTAGCGGGAGGACACTACGAGCAGTACTTC. This encodes CASSQLAGGHYEQYF.

This clonotype was observed at least ten times. The genes are TRBV12-3 or TRBV12-4 and TRBJ1-1; the D gene is possibly TRBD1 (6 bases). The CDR3 has 15 residues. Deletions cut 3 bases from V and 4 bases from J, with 15 bases between. CDR3 coding DNA: TGTGCCAGCAGTTTGGGCTCTAGAGGGGGCACTGAAGCTTTCTTT. Residues: CASSLGSRGGTEAFF.

This clonotype was observed many times. The rearrangement joins TRBV19 to TRBJ1-5; D call uncertain. The V and J ends lost 6 bases and 3 bases respectively, with 12 bases between them. This CDR3 is built from 14 residues. The germline V gene encodes CDR1 LNHDA and CDR2 SQIVND (reference sequence). CDR3 nucleotide sequence: TGTGCCAGTAGGACCTCACGGGACAATCAGCCCCAGCATTTT. Its translation: CASRTSRDNQPQHF.

This clonotype was counted at least ten times. The CDR3 loop is CASSLDFGTGTYEQYF. The CDR3 DNA follows: TGTGCCAGCAGCTTAGATTTTGGGACAGGGACCTACGAGCAGTACTTC. The chain links TRBV11-2 to TRBJ2-7, with 9 bases identical to TRBD1. The CDR3 spans 16 residues. V lost 0 bases, J lost 2 bases, and 5 bases stayed unmatched. CDR1 is SGHAT, CDR2 FQNNGV, per germline.

Of note for this clonotype: This may stem from a read error, because a much larger clone lies one nucleotide away. The V gene is TRBV11-2, the J gene TRBJ2-7; 9 nucleotides line up with TRBD1. From germline, CDR1 is SGHAT and CDR2 FQNNGV. This CDR3 has 18 residues. CDR3 protein: CASSLGTGNFVSSYGQYF. In DNA, the CDR3 is TGTGCCTCTAGTCTTGGGACAGGGAATTTCGTTTCTAGCTACGGGCAGTACTTC.

The sample holds a few counts of this clonotype. CDR3 DNA sequence: TGTGCCAGCAGTTACGGGACTACCCAAGAGACCCAGTACTTC. Translation: CASSYGTTQETQYF. This chain links TRBV7-9 with TRBJ2-5; the match to TRBD2 covers 7 bases. V shed 6 bases and J 1 base; nucleotides not matched to a gene: 5. Germline V gives CDR1 SEHNR, CDR2 FQNEAQ (reference sequence). This CDR3 is 14 amino acids long.

In this sample, this clonotype turned up many times. CDR3 amino acids: CASSLSMGSNQPQHF. DNA of the CDR3: TGTGCCAGCAGTTTATCGATGGGGAGCAATCAGCCCCAGCATTTT. This chain joins TRBV27 and TRBJ1-5; D uncertain. The V and J ends lost 0 bases and 1 base respectively, with 7 bases between them. CDR1 MNHEY and CDR2 SMNVEV come from the germline V gene (reference sequence). The CDR3 totals 15 residues.